This T cell receptor beta chain was sequenced in a study of regulatory T cells in long-lasting Graves disease. Investigators prepared the TCR beta libraries by applying iRepertoire HTBI primers and Arm-PCR of CDR3 regions. TCRdb recomputed calls from the multiplex PCR reads with MiXCR, one row per CDR3 protein. Of 550,000 to 700,000 distinct CDR3 sequences listed, more than 15% are singletons. The time point denotes: newly diagnosed GD, antithyroid drugs for less than 3 months. The TCR library used RNA extracted from PBMCs. V lost 0 bases, J lost 2 bases, and 7 bases lay in between. Germline CDR1 reads MNHEY; CDR2 reads SVGAGI. This CDR3 spans 14 amino acids. This clonotype occurred once. These data were likewise used in another study, on T cells in Graves' hyperthyroidism and ophthalmopathy. From that second work: For Graves' hyperthyroidism to be stable, ophthalmopathy could not progress within 18 months.

This TCR was recovered from a man younger than 35 with Graves disease. Specimen: peripheral blood mononuclear cells (PBMCs), collected at new diagnosis, from a patient treated with antithyroid drugs. This chain joins TRBV6-5 and TRBJ1-1; D is unresolved. As DNA, the CDR3 is TGTGCCAGCAGTTACTCCGCGCAAAACACTGAAGCTTTCTTT. Protein product: CASSYSAQNTEAFF.